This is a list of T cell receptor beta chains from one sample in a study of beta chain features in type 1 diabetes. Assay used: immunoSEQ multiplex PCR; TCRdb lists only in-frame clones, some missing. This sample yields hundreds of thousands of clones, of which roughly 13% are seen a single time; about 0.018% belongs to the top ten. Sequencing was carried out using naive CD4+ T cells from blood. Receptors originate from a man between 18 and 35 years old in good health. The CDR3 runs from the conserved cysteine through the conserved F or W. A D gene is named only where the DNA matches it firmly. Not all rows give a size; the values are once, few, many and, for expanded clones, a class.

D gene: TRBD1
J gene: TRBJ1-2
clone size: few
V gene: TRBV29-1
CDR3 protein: CSVEVQGRSYGYTF
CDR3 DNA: TGCAGCGTTGAAGTACAGGGGCGAAGCTATGGCTACACCTTC

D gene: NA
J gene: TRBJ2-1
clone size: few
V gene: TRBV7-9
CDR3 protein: CASSGSRFSGDNEQFF
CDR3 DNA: TGTGCCAGCAGCGGATCACGTTTTAGCGGAGACAATGAGCAGTTCTTC

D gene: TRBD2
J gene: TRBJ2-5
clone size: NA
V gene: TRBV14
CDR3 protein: CASSRPGLAGAETQYF
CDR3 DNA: TGTGCCAGCAGTCGGCCGGGACTAGCGGGAGCAGAGACCCAGTACTTC

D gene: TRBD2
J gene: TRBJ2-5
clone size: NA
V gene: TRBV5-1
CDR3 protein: CASKGLAGKETQYF
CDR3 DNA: TGCGCCAGCAAAGGACTAGCGGGGAAAGAGACCCAGTACTTC

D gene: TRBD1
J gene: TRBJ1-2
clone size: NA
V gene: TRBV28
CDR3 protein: CASSSPGQGFPGYTF
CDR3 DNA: TGTGCCAGCAGTTCTCCGGGACAGGGATTTCCTGGCTACACCTTC

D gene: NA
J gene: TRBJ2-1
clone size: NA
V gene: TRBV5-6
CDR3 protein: CASFRRMSSYNEQFF
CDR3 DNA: TGTGCCAGCTTCCGGAGAATGAGCTCCTACAATGAGCAGTTCTTC

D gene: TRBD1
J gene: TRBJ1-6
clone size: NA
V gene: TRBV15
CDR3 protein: CATSRTGDPLNSPLHF
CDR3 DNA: TGTGCCACCAGCAGAACAGGGGATCCCCTTAATTCACCCCTCCACTTT

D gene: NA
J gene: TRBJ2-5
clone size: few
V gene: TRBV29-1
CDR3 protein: CSGSRGWETQYF
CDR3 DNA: TGCAGCGGTTCCAGGGGTTGGGAGACCCAGTACTTC

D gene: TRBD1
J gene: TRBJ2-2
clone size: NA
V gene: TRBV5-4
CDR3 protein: CASSFGTGVNTGELFF
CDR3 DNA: TGTGCCAGCAGCTTCGGGACAGGGGTTAACACCGGGGAGCTGTTTTTT

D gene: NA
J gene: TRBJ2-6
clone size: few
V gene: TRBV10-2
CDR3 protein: CASSESARAGANVLTF
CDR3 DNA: TGCGCCAGCAGTGAGTCAGCGAGGGCCGGGGCCAACGTCCTGACTTTC

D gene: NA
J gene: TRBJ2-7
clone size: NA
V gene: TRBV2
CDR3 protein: CASSDQGYEQYF
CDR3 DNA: TGTGCCAGCAGTGACCAGGGCTACGAGCAGTACTTC

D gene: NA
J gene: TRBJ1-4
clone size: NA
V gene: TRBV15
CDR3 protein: CATSRESRGNEKLFF
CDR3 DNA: TGTGCCACCAGCAGAGAGTCCAGGGGTAATGAAAAACTGTTTTTT

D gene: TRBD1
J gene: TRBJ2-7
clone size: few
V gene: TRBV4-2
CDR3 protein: CASSQGTGNYEQYF
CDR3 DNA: TGTGCCAGCAGCCAAGGGACAGGAAACTACGAGCAGTACTTC

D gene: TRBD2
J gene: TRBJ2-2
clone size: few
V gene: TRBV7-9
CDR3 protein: CASSSGLAGAGELFF
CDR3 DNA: TGTGCCAGCAGCTCGGGACTAGCGGGAGCCGGGGAGCTGTTTTTT

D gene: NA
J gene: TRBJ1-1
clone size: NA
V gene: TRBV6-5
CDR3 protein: CASSYSAGDTEAFF
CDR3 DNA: TGTGCCAGCAGTTACTCGGCGGGTGACACTGAAGCTTTCTTT

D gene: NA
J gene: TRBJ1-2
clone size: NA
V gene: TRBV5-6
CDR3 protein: CASQVQGRAYGYTF
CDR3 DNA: TGTGCCAGCCAGGTGCAGGGGAGGGCCTATGGCTACACCTTC

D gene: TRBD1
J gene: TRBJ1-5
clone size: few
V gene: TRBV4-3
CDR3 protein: CASSQDRGVQPQHF
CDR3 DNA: TGCGCCAGCAGCCAAGACAGGGGGGTCCAGCCCCAGCATTTT

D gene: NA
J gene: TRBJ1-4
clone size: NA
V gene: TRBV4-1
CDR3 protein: CASSQTNRQSGEKLFF
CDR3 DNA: TGCGCCAGCAGCCAGACCAACCGACAAAGTGGTGAAAAACTGTTTTTT

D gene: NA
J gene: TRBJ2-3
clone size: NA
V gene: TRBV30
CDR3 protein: CAWSPYPVTQYF
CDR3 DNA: TGTGCCTGGAGCCCTTACCCGGTTACGCAGTATTTT

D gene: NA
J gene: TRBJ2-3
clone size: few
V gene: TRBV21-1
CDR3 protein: CASSKSRLAESTDTQYF
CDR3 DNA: TGTGCCAGCAGCAAATCACGACTAGCGGAGTCCACAGATACGCAGTATTTT

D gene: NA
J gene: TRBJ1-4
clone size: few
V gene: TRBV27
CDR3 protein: CASSLAGPVEKLFF
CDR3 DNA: TGTGCCAGCAGTTTAGCAGGCCCTGTTGAAAAACTGTTTTTT

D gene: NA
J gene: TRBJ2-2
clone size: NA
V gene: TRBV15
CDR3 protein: CATSRDVRAPFF
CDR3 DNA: TGTGCCACCAGCAGAGATGTGAGGGCCCCGTTTTTT

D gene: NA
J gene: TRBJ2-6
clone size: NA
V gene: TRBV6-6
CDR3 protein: CASSHRRQSGANVLTF
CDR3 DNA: TGTGCCAGCAGTCACCGAAGACAGTCTGGGGCCAACGTCCTGACTTTC

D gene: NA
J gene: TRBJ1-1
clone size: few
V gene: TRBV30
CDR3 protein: CAWSVLVNTEAFF
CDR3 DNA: TGTGCCTGGAGTGTACTAGTGAACACTGAAGCTTTCTTT

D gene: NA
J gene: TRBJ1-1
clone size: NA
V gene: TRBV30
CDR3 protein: CAWSWDYTEAFF
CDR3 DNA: TGTGCCTGGAGTTGGGACTATACTGAAGCTTTCTTT